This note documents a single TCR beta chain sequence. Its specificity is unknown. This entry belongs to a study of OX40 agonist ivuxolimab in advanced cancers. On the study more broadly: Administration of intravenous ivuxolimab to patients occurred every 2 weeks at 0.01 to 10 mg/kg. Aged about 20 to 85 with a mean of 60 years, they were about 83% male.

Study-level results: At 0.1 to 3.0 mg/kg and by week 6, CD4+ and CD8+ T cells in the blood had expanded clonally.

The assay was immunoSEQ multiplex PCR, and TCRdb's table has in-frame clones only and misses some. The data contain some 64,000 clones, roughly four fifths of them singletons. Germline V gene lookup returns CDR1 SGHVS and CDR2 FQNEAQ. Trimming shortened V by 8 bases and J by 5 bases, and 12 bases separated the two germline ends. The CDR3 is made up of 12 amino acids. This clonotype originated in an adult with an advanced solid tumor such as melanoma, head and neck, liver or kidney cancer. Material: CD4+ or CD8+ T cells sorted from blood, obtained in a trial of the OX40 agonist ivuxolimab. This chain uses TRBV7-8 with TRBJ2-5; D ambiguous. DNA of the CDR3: TGTGCCAGCGGCCCGTCGAGGGAGACCCAGTACTTC. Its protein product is CASGPSRETQYF.